This T cell receptor (beta chain) was recorded in a study of shared clonotypes between healthy human individuals. Comments on this clone: Antigen: not known.

Method: immunoSEQ multiplex PCR; TCRdb's copy keeps in-frame clones and lacks some. The table includes some 700,000 clones, about 90% detected once. Study results and caveats: An anticipated effect of sequencing depth on clonotype sharing among donors was recognized.

Sequenced sample: memory CD8+ T cells from PBMCs. The subset is: CD45RO+ cells pooled with CCR7-negative TemRA cells. This clonotype was obtained from a man younger than 30 in good health. Some clones in this sample may be carry-over from other donors' samples.

The CDR3 DNA reads as TGCAGCGTTTGGCAGGGAACAGGCGATGAGCAGTTCTTC. Translated: CSVWQGTGDEQFF. The chain recombines TRBV29-1 with TRBJ2-1, with a possible D match to TRBD1 (5 bases). CDR3 length: 13 residues. V gave up 5 bases and J gave up 8 bases, with 16 bases separating them. Germline CDR1 SQVTM, CDR2 ANQGSEA.